This T cell receptor (beta chain) is drawn from a study of identical twins. Study conclusions and caveats: The study drew conclusions from cross-sectional statistical analysis, not from following the same donors. High-abundance cord blood beta clonotypes had fewer insertions; memory repertoires showed none.

CDR1 is MGHRA and CDR2 is YSYEKL in the germline V gene. The CDR3 has 15 residues. The V segment lost 4 bases and the J segment 10 bases; nucleotides outside the gene matches: 10. Through template switching, a universal primer site was introduced, and the cDNA contained unique molecular identifiers. TCRdb reprocessed the 5' RACE reads via MiXCR and lists one record per CDR3 protein. The table has under 400,000 distinct CDR3 sequences, around 9.7% seen once; the top ten hold roughly 9%. As for this clonotype: The antigen remains unidentified.

This TCR derives from a woman between 45 and 65 years old in good health. Sequencing input: naive T cells sorted from blood. V is TRBV4-1 and J is TRBJ1-6, with 7 bases aligning to TRBD1. In DNA form, the CDR3 reads TGCGCCAGCAGCCCAGCCTTGACAGGGAGGTCACCCCTCCACTTT. Protein product: CASSPALTGRSPLHF.